This TCR beta chain is drawn from a study of regulatory T cells in long-lasting Graves disease. On the study more broadly: Antithyroid drugs had been taken by newly diagnosed Graves' patients for under 3 months. Study-wide results and caveats: With persistent disease, TRBV28, TRBJ1-2 and TRBJ2-5 were the favored segments.

The time point was: newly diagnosed GD, antithyroid drugs for less than 3 months. PBMCs provided the RNA from which the TCR library was made. Staff took around 9.7 milliliters of peripheral blood and put it into EDTA tubes. Researchers made TCR beta libraries by using iRepertoire HTBI primers and running Arm-PCR on CDR3 regions. Using its own MiXCR run on the multiplex PCR reads, TCRdb lists one record per CDR3 protein. The sample includes about 240,000 distinct CDR3 sequences, 20% of them seen just once. With 3 bases removed from V and 0 bases from J, the gap between germline ends came to 15 bases. Germline V lookup: CDR1 SNHLY, CDR2 FYNNEI. The CDR3 loop spans 17 amino acids. This clonotype was counted ten times or more. Its antigen is still unknown.

The receptor was isolated from a female donor with Graves disease. The specimen comprised peripheral blood mononuclear cells (PBMCs), sampled at new diagnosis, from a patient treated with antithyroid drugs. This chain joins TRBV2 and TRBJ1-3; D gene unclear. The CDR3 DNA follows: TGTGCCAGCAGTGAGATATTAGGTCTAAACTCTGGAAACACCATATATTTT. This encodes CASSEILGLNSGNTIYF. The variable domain in full, with the rest retrieved from reference TRBV2 and TRBJ1-3, is EPEVTQTPSHQVTQMGQEVILRCVPISNHLYFYWYRQILGQKVEFLVSFYNNEISEKSEIFDDQFSVERPDGSNFTLKIRSTKLEDSAMYFCASSEILGLNSGNTIYFGEGSWLTVV.